Below are 30 T cell receptor beta chains sequenced from a single sample in a study of blood T cell repertoires in COVID-19. Data came from immunoSEQ multiplex PCR; TCRdb stores just in-frame clones and leaves some out. The sample lists tens of thousands of clones; 65% to 90% were seen once. The sequenced sample consisted of peripheral blood. Receptor source: a man younger than 45 with COVID-19, enrolled during active disease.

This chain joins TRBV30 and TRBJ1-2, with D unclear. The CDR3 is made up of 13 amino acids. V was cut by 0 bases and J by 4 bases, with 9 bases left in between. The germline V gene encodes CDR1 GTSNPN and CDR2 SVGIG (reference sequence). CDR3 protein: CAWSVGLIYGYTF. The CDR3 bases are TGTGCCTGGAGTGTGGGCTTAATCTATGGCTACACCTTC.

The rearrangement links TRBV29-1 to TRBJ2-7; TRBD2 is a possible D gene (5 bases). There are 11 residues in the CDR3. The germline V gene has CDR1 SQVTM and CDR2 ANQGSEA. The V and J ends lost 5 bases and 7 bases respectively, with 12 bases between them. The CDR3 region has the DNA TGCAGCGTTTCCGGGGTTCGGGAGCAGTACTTC. This sequence encodes CSVSGVREQYF.

V usage is TRBV28 and J usage is TRBJ1-6; unclear D gene. This CDR3 has 14 amino acids. CDR1 and CDR2 from the germline V gene are MDHEN and SYDVKM. V was trimmed by 5 bases and J by 5 bases, leaving 10 bases between them. For the CDR3, the DNA is TGTGCCAGCAGTGGAGGCCCCAATAATTCACCCCTCCACTTT. It is translated as CASSGGPNNSPLHF.

The J gene is TRBJ2-3, the V gene TRBV28; D remains ambiguous. This CDR3 has 13 amino acids. In germline, CDR1 is MDHEN, CDR2 SYDVKM. V was clipped by 5 bases and J by 4 bases, with 10 bases between them. In nucleotides, the CDR3 is TGTGCCAGCAGTAGTCTAGTGTCAGATACGCAGTATTTT. Protein sequence: CASSSLVSDTQYF. Full variable domain (remainder filled in from reference TRBV28 and TRBJ2-3): DVKVTQSSRYLVKRTGEKVFLECVQDMDHENMFWYRQDPGLGLRLIYFSYDVKMKEKGDIPEGYSVSREKKERFSLILESASTNQTSMYLCASSSLVSDTQYFGPGTRLTVL.

The chain joins TRBV6-1 to TRBJ2-3, with 11 bases aligning to TRBD2. Trimming at V came to 4 bases and at J to 2 bases, leaving 5 bases not matched to a gene. Germline lookup yields CDR1 MNHNS and CDR2 SASEGT. This CDR3 has 16 residues. CDR3 amino acids: CASSVTSGEFTDTQYF. The CDR3 DNA reads TGTGCCAGCAGTGTGACTAGCGGGGAATTCACAGATACGCAGTATTTT.

This sequence joins TRBV7-9 and TRBJ1-1, with 8 bases fitting TRBD1. Per the germline V gene, CDR1 is SEHNR and CDR2 is FQNEAQ (reference sequence). The CDR3 length is 15 residues. J gave up 0 bases and V 1 base, and 1 base lay outside the gene matches. The CDR3 nucleotides are TGTGCCAGCAGCTTAGGACAGGGGCTGAACACTGAAGCTTTCTTT. It yields the protein CASSLGQGLNTEAFF. The whole variable domain, remainder taken from reference TRBV7-9 and TRBJ1-1, is DTGVSQNPRHKITKRGQNVTFRCDPISEHNRLYWYRQTLGQGPEFLTYFQNEAQLEKSRLLSDRFSAERPKGSFSTLEIQRTEQGDSAMYLCASSLGQGLNTEAFFGQGTRLTVV.

The chain recombines TRBV6-5 with TRBJ1-1; possible D gene TRBD1, 6 bases. Between the trimmed V and J ends, which lost 7 bases and 4 bases, there was a span of 16 bases. Germline V gene data show CDR1 as MNHEY and CDR2 as SVGAGI. This CDR3 has 14 amino acids. CDR3 amino acids: CASTLTGRATEAFF. The DNA of the CDR3 is TGTGCCAGCACTTTGACAGGCCGGGCCACTGAAGCTTTCTTT.

This CDR3 reads CASSLGPPGTGISYEQYF. As DNA, the CDR3 is TGCGCCAGCAGCTTGGGCCCCCCCGGGACAGGGATCTCCTACGAGCAGTACTTC. The chain links TRBV5-1 to TRBJ2-7, with 9 bases identical to TRBD1. This CDR3 has 18 amino acids. Per germline, CDR1 SGHRS and CDR2 YFSETQ. The V gene end was trimmed by 0 bases and the J gene end by 0 bases; junction bases not matched to a gene: 10. Drawing the rest from reference TRBV5-1 and TRBJ2-7, the complete variable domain is KAGVTQTPRYLIKTRGQQVTLSCSPISGHRSVSWYQQTPGQGLQFLFEYFSETQRNKGNFPGRFSGRQFSNSRSEMNVSTLELGDSALYLCASSLGPPGTGISYEQYFGPGTRLTVT.

The chain links TRBV7-2 to TRBJ2-7; D possibly corresponds to TRBD2 (7 bases). Trimming shortened V by 1 base and J by 9 bases, and 19 bases separated the two germline ends. The CDR3 has 15 residues. Germline CDR1 SGHTA, CDR2 FQGNSA. The CDR3 region has the DNA TGTGCCAGCAGCTTAGGCTCCTTCCGGGGGGCAGGGCAGTACTTC. This gives the protein CASSLGSFRGAGQYF.

This rearrangement joins TRBV4-2 to TRBJ2-4; 11 bases agree with TRBD2. This CDR3 is 17 amino acids long. The junction had 8 bases not matched to a gene; V was cut back by 0 bases and J by 7 bases. The V gene's germline CDR1 is LGHNA and CDR2 YNFKEQ. The chain's CDR3 is CASSQELSGGVRNIQYF. CDR3 DNA: TGTGCCAGCAGCCAAGAGCTTAGCGGGGGGGTGCGTAACATTCAGTACTTC.

V gene TRBV3-1 (or the pseudogene TRBV3-2) combines with J gene TRBJ2-3, with TRBD2 matching over 12 bases. The CDR3 spans 16 residues. Germline values: CDR1 LGHDT, CDR2 YNNKEL (reference sequence). V dropped 0 bases and J dropped 5; count of bases not matched to a gene: 3. Here the CDR3 DNA reads TGTGCCAGCAGCCAAGATCTGGGACTAGCGGGAGATACGCAGTATTTT. Translated: CASSQDLGLAGDTQYF.

The chain uses TRBV24-1 and TRBJ1-1; 9 nucleotides match TRBD1. V lost 10 bases and J lost 1; bases outside the gene matches: 3. This CDR3 contains 13 residues. Germline CDR1 KGHDR, CDR2 SFDVKD. The CDR3 bases are TGTGCCACGCAGGGACAGGGGAACACTGAAGCTTTCTTT. The encoded protein is CATQGQGNTEAFF.

The chain combines TRBV9 with TRBJ2-7, with TRBD2 identical over 12 bases. V lost 0 bases to trimming and J lost 6 bases; unmatched junction nucleotides: 4. The germline CDR1 and CDR2 sequences are SGDLS and YYNGEE. There are 15 residues in the CDR3. This chain's CDR3 is CASSVGTSGRSEQYF. Written as DNA, the CDR3 is TGTGCCAGCAGCGTAGGAACTAGCGGGAGGAGCGAGCAGTACTTC. The full variable domain, rest sourced from reference TRBV9 and TRBJ2-7, is DSGVTQTPKHLITATGQRVTLRCSPRSGDLSVYWYQQSLDQGLQFLIQYYNGEERAKGNILERFSAQQFPDLHSELNLSSLELGDSALYFCASSVGTSGRSEQYFGPGTRLTVT.

The rearrangement joins TRBV5-5 to TRBJ2-1, with D possibly matching TRBD2 (6 bases). Germline CDR1 reads SGHKS; CDR2 reads YYEKEE (reference sequence). V was trimmed by 4 bases and J by 7 bases, leaving 12 bases between them. This CDR3 is 13 amino acids long. The CDR3 here is CASSAAGRNEQFF. The CDR3 DNA sequence: TGTGCCAGCAGCGCGGCGGGGCGGAATGAGCAGTTCTTC.

The chain uses TRBV27 and TRBJ2-1; 11 bases align to TRBD1. Germline trimming cut 3 bases from V and 9 bases from J; bases unmatched to any gene: 4. CDR3 length: 14 amino acids. Germline CDR1 is MNHEY and CDR2 is SMNVEV (reference sequence). The CDR3 reads CASSLDRGQGEQFF. CDR3 nucleotides: TGTGCCAGCAGTTTGGACAGGGGGCAGGGTGAGCAGTTCTTC.

The V gene is TRBV6-6, the J gene TRBJ1-2, with 7 nucleotides matching TRBD1. CDR3 length: 13 amino acids. V was clipped by 6 bases and J by 8 bases; unmatched bases: 9. Germline V gives CDR1 MNHNY, CDR2 SVGAGI (reference sequence). The CDR3 sequence is CASSPTGAVGYTF. CDR3 coding DNA: TGTGCCAGCAGCCCAACAGGGGCCGTAGGCTACACCTTC.

The rearrangement uses TRBV10-3 and TRBJ1-5; D is unclear. The V and J ends lost 4 bases and 3 bases respectively, with 10 bases between them. The CDR3 has 14 residues. Germline CDR1 and CDR2: ENHRY and SYGVKD. CDR3 bases: TGTGCCATCAGTGGAGGAGGGAACAATCAGCCCCAGCATTTT. It specifies CAISGGGNNQPQHF.

The V and J genes are TRBV27 and TRBJ1-5, with D perhaps TRBD1 (5 bases). The CDR3 consists of 12 residues. Trimming pared 4 bases from V and 8 bases from J, leaving 9 bases between. Per germline, CDR1 MNHEY and CDR2 SMNVEV (reference sequence). The CDR3 DNA sequence: TGTGCCAGCAGTTCAACCAGGGAGCCCCAGCATTTT. This codes for CASSSTREPQHF.

This clone was counted at least ten times. The CDR3 region is CASSEGLDTGELFF. CDR3 DNA sequence: TGTGCCAGCAGTGAAGGACTAGACACCGGGGAGCTGTTTTTT. The genes are TRBV6-1 and TRBJ2-2; TRBD2 is a possible D gene (6 bases). CDR3 length: 14 residues. CDR1 is MNHNS, CDR2 SASEGT, per germline. Trimming removed 1 base from V and 3 bases from J, with 6 bases in between.

The genes are TRBV12-5 and TRBJ2-7, with 9 bases that match TRBD1. V shed 0 bases and J 3 bases; nucleotides not matched to a gene: 12. The V gene's germline CDR1 is LGHNT and CDR2 FRNRAP. The CDR3 length is 18 residues. CDR3 sequence: CASGLVMWGQGRVYEQYF. CDR3 nucleotide sequence: TGTGCTAGTGGTTTGGTAATGTGGGGACAGGGAAGGGTCTACGAGCAGTACTTC.

The chain employs TRBV28 and TRBJ2-1; no clear D. The CDR3 consists of 10 residues. V shed 6 bases and J shed 12 bases, with 9 bases lying between them. Germline V gives CDR1 MDHEN, CDR2 SYDVKM. CDR3 sequence reads: CASSEVGQFF. In DNA, the CDR3 is TGTGCCAGCAGCGAGGTCGGGCAGTTCTTC.

The V call is TRBV6-5, the J call TRBJ2-3; the D is unclear. Germline lookup yields CDR1 MNHEY and CDR2 SVGAGI. Trimming pared 3 bases from V and 5 bases from J, leaving 3 bases between. The CDR3 has 11 residues. The CDR3 DNA sequence: TGTGCCAGCAGTTATAGAGATACGCAGTATTTT. As protein: CASSYRDTQYF.

The chain couples TRBV27 to TRBJ2-7; 9 bases are a match to TRBD1. CDR1 and CDR2 from the germline V gene are MNHEY and SMNVEV (reference sequence). The CDR3 has 14 residues. V trimming: 8 bases; J trimming: 6 bases; junction bases outside the gene matches: 11. DNA for the CDR3: TGTGCCAGCGGACCGGGACAGGGTAGGATCGAGCAGTACTTC. Translation gives CASGPGQGRIEQYF.

V gene TRBV10-3 combines with J gene TRBJ1-1; TRBD1 is a possible D gene (5 bases). Trimming pared 0 bases from V and 11 bases from J, leaving 19 bases between. Germline lookup yields CDR1 ENHRY and CDR2 SYGVKD. The CDR3 spans 15 residues. The CDR3 protein is CAISESTSPGKYAFF. CDR3 DNA sequence: TGTGCCATCAGTGAGTCGACCTCCCCAGGGAAGTATGCTTTCTTT.

CDR3 residues: CSVVPDNEQFF. In DNA, the CDR3 is TGCAGCGTTGTCCCAGATAATGAGCAGTTCTTC. V usage is TRBV29-1 and J usage is TRBJ2-1; D is ambiguous. The CDR3 runs to 11 residues. From germline, CDR1 is SQVTM and CDR2 ANQGSEA. V lost 4 bases to trimming and J lost 7 bases, with 8 bases between them.

The chain is built from TRBV2 and TRBJ1-2; weak D call: TRBD1 (6 bases). Trimming removed 6 bases at V and 4 bases at J, with 12 bases between. Per the germline V gene, CDR1 is SNHLY and CDR2 is FYNNEI. The CDR3 length is 13 residues. The chain's CDR3 is CASRGAGGYGYTF. Written as DNA, the CDR3 is TGTGCCAGCAGGGGGGCAGGCGGCTATGGCTACACCTTC.

This clone was observed a few times. The rearrangement links TRBV19 to TRBJ1-2; 8 bases fit TRBD1. V trimming: 9 bases; J trimming: 5 bases; junction bases outside the gene matches: 2. The CDR3 runs to 11 residues. In germline, CDR1 is LNHDA, CDR2 SQIVND (reference sequence). The CDR3 region is CASRQGYGYTF. The CDR3 DNA follows: TGTGCCAGCCGACAGGGGTATGGCTACACCTTC.

The gene calls are TRBV5-1 and TRBJ2-1, with D perhaps TRBD2 (7 bases). V lost 2 bases and J 15 bases, leaving 21 bases between the germline ends. Germline V gives CDR1 SGHRS, CDR2 YFSETQ. This CDR3 is 14 amino acids long. The CDR3 DNA reads TGCGCCAGCAGCTTATCCGCGGCAACAGGGACTACGTTCTTC. This codes for CASSLSAATGTTFF.

The chain is built from TRBV29-1 and TRBJ1-5, with 8 bases lining up with TRBD1. V was pared by 1 base and J by 1 base, with 9 bases of the junction left unmatched. CDR1 is SQVTM, CDR2 ANQGSEA, per germline. The CDR3 consists of 17 residues. CDR3 in DNA: TGCAGCGTTGAAGGACAGGGGCTACGGTGGAGCAATCAGCCCCAGCATTTT. This codes for CSVEGQGLRWSNQPQHF.

The rearrangement joins TRBV15 to TRBJ2-7; D possibly corresponds to TRBD1 (5 bases). There are 15 residues in the CDR3. V dropped 3 bases and J dropped 5 bases, with 17 bases sitting between them. CDR1 is LNHNV and CDR2 is YYDKDF in the germline V gene (reference sequence). CDR3 in DNA: TGTGCCACCAGCAGTCGCAGGGTTGCCGTAGACGAGCAGTACTTC. As protein: CATSSRRVAVDEQYF.